These T cell receptor beta chains were read from a single sample in a study of T cell responses to AZD1222 COVID-19 vaccine. Method: immunoSEQ multiplex PCR; TCRdb's copy keeps in-frame clones and lacks some. Found here are fewer than 130,000 clones, about 92% of them singletons; the top ten hold approximately 1.3%. Sequenced material: peripheral blood, taken on day 0 of AZD1222 vaccination. Receptors originate from an adult in good health. CDR3s include the opening cysteine and the closing phenylalanine or tryptophan. The D gene is left open where the match is weak. Size tells how often a clone was seen (once, few, many) or the class of an expanded clone, and some rows leave it out.

-	-	TRBJ1-2	TRBV11-3	CASSSRTDPISF	TGTGCCAGCAGCTCCCGGACCGATCCGATCTCCTTC
-	once	TRBJ1-2	TRBV21-1	CASSPNPSANGYTF	TGTGCCAGCAGCCCAAACCCCTCCGCTAATGGCTACACCTTC
TRBD1	-	TRBJ1-5	TRBV18	CASSPGTGMGNQPQHF	TGTGCCAGCTCCCCCGGGACAGGGATGGGCAATCAGCCCCAGCATTTT
-	once	TRBJ1-3	TRBV6-5	CASSSGTLSSGNTIYF	TGTGCCAGCAGTTCCGGGACGTTGAGCTCTGGAAACACCATATATTTT
-	-	TRBJ2-7	TRBV5-6	CASSLAGVASYEQYF	TGTGCCAGCAGCTTGGCAGGGGTGGCCTCCTACGAGCAGTACTTC
-	-	TRBJ2-7	TRBV30	CAWSVQGRSYEQYF	TGTGCCTGGAGTGTACAGGGACGCTCCTACGAGCAGTACTTC
TRBD1	-	TRBJ1-4	TRBV11-1	CASSRRAGGGNEKLFF	TGTGCCAGCAGCCGCAGAGCAGGGGGCGGTAATGAAAAACTGTTTTTT
-	-	TRBJ1-3	TRBV6-2/TRBV6-3	CASSYGPGSGNTIYF	TGTGCCAGCAGTTACGGCCCAGGCTCTGGAAACACCATATATTTT
-	once	TRBJ2-7	TRBV27	CASSRTSSYEQYF	TGTGCCAGCAGTCGGACAAGCTCCTACGAGCAGTACTTC
TRBD1	many	TRBJ1-4	TRBV5-1	CASSLGPGQGLEKLFF	TGCGCCAGCAGCTTGGGGCCGGGACAGGGTCTGGAAAAACTGTTTTTT
TRBD2	-	TRBJ2-1	TRBV29-1	CSVQAGGLNEQFF	TGCAGCGTTCAAGCGGGGGGGCTGAATGAGCAGTTCTTC